These 26 T cell receptor beta chains were sequenced from one sample in a study of spatial heterogeneity in lung cancer. TCRdb re-called the 5' RACE reads through MiXCR, storing one row per CDR3 protein. The sample records over 95,000 distinct CDR3 sequences, approximately 10% being singletons. The time point denotes: blood at routine non-recurrence follow-up after resection. The input for sequencing was PBMCs, taken at follow-up. These receptors all come from a female donor with early-stage non-small cell lung cancer.

The V gene is TRBV7-3, the J gene TRBJ2-1; 7 nucleotides match TRBD2. V trimming: 4 bases; J trimming: 5 bases; junction bases outside the gene matches: 8. CDR1 is SGHTA, CDR2 FQGTGA, per germline. There are 15 residues in the CDR3. The DNA for the CDR3 is TGTGCCAGCAGCTCCCCTGGACTAGGCAACAATGAGCAGTTCTTC. This encodes CASSSPGLGNNEQFF.

This clonotype was counted only a few times. J is TRBJ1-5 and V is TRBV20-1; D not certain. Looked up from germline, CDR1 is DFQATT and CDR2 is SNEGSKA (reference sequence). Trimming pared 1 base from V and 6 bases from J, leaving 4 bases between. The CDR3 contains 11 residues. In nucleotides, the CDR3 is TGCAGTGCTAGAGGGCCTCAGCCCCAGCATTTT. Translated: CSARGPQPQHF.

The chain combines TRBV5-5 with TRBJ2-1; 8 nucleotides match TRBD1. This CDR3 contains 17 residues. Germline assignment: CDR1 SGHKS and CDR2 YYEKEE (reference sequence). Trimming at V came to 1 base and at J to 7 bases, leaving 13 bases not matched to a gene. In DNA form, the CDR3 reads TGTGCCAGCAGCTTGAAAGGGGGACAGGCTCTCCGGAATGAGCAGTTCTTC. As protein: CASSLKGGQALRNEQFF.

The genes are TRBV27 and TRBJ2-7; TRBD1 matches 8 bases. Germline loops: CDR1 MNHEY, CDR2 SMNVEV (reference sequence). The V gene end was trimmed by 4 bases and the J gene end by 4 bases; junction bases not matched to a gene: 6. CDR3 length: 14 amino acids. The CDR3 spells CASSSRQGSYEQYV. In nucleotides, the CDR3 is TGTGCCAGCAGTTCTCGACAGGGGTCATACGAGCAGTACGTC.

The chain has TRBV7-3 and TRBJ2-1; 12 bases agree with TRBD2. This CDR3 region has 15 residues. The germline V gene encodes CDR1 SGHTA and CDR2 FQGTGA. V was pared by 5 bases and J by 7 bases, with 6 bases of the junction left unmatched. The CDR3 DNA reads as TGTGCCAGCAGCCAGACTAGCGGGAGAGTTAATGAGCAGTTCTTC. Translating gives CASSQTSGRVNEQFF.

This clonotype was counted many times. The CDR3 region has the DNA TGTGCCAGCAGCTTGGACAGCCGATCCTACGAGCAGTACTTC. Amino acids: CASSLDSRSYEQYF. This chain joins TRBV7-9 and TRBJ2-7; the D gene is possibly TRBD1 (6 bases). The V end was cut by 3 bases, the J end by 1 base, with 10 bases between. CDR3 length: 14 amino acids. Germline V gene lookup returns CDR1 SEHNR and CDR2 FQNEAQ (reference sequence).

This clonotype has more than one count but fewer than ten. The V call is TRBV14, the J call TRBJ2-3, with D perhaps TRBD1 (6 bases). Germline CDR1 and CDR2: SGHDN and FVKESK. Trimming removed 6 bases from V and 14 bases from J, with 21 bases in between. The CDR3 is 13 residues long. The DNA of the CDR3 is TGTGCCAGCAGTCTAAACAGGGACGGAGGTCCGTATTTT. It translates to CASSLNRDGGPYF.

This clonotype was observed many times. The chain combines TRBV27 with TRBJ1-5; 11 positions agree with TRBD1. The CDR3 is made up of 13 amino acids. Germline values: CDR1 MNHEY, CDR2 SMNVEV (reference sequence). Trimming removed 6 bases from V and 6 bases from J; junction bases left unmatched: 1. CDR3 nucleotide sequence: TGTGCCAGCAGAGGACAGGGGGCTCAGCCCCAGCATTTT. Translation: CASRGQGAQPQHF.

This clonotype showed up many times. This chain links TRBV29-1 with TRBJ2-7, with D uncertain. Germline CDR1 reads SQVTM; CDR2 reads ANQGSEA. The CDR3 covers 11 residues. V lost 4 bases, J lost 2 bases, and 6 bases lay in between. CDR3 coding DNA: TGCAGCGTTGCAGAAGCCTACGAGCAGTACTTC. It codes for CSVAEAYEQYF.

This rearrangement joins TRBV7-8 to TRBJ2-2, with 7 bases matching TRBD1. The CDR3 is made up of 17 amino acids. J was trimmed by 4 bases and V by 5 bases; bases with no gene match: 13. CDR1 is SGHVS, CDR2 FQNEAQ, per germline. The DNA for the CDR3 is TGTGCCAGCAGCCGACCGACAGGGCACCTAGGCACCGGGGAGCTGTTTTTT. The encoded protein is CASSRPTGHLGTGELFF.

J is TRBJ2-7 and V is TRBV28, with D possibly called TRBD1 or TRBD2 (6 bases each). The ends were cut back, 4 bases at V and 7 bases at J, with 20 bases in the middle. Germline V gene lookup returns CDR1 MDHEN and CDR2 SYDVKM. The CDR3 loop spans 15 amino acids. The DNA for the CDR3 is TGTGCCAGCAGTTCTCGACAGGCCCCGGGGAGGGAGCAGTACTTC. Translation: CASSSRQAPGREQYF.

This clonotype came up many times. This rearrangement joins TRBV7-9 to TRBJ1-2, with no clear D. CDR1 is SEHNR, CDR2 FQNEAQ, per germline (reference sequence). This CDR3 has 15 amino acids. Trimming took off 1 base at V and 2 bases at J, with 11 bases between the two ends. In DNA, the CDR3 is TGTGCCAGCAGCTTAGGCCCCCGCGGAAACTATGGCTACACCTTC. This sequence encodes CASSLGPRGNYGYTF.

This clonotype was seen a handful of times. The junction shows a germline mismatch at one end, possibly a read error. This sequence joins TRBV6-5 and TRBJ1-5; D is perhaps TRBD1 (6 bases). The CDR3 totals 14 residues. Germline assignment: CDR1 MNHEY and CDR2 SVGAGI. In DNA, the CDR3 is TGTGCCAACAGTCCGGACAGTAGCAATCAGCCCCAGCATTTT. Translation: CANSPDSSNQPQHF.

This clonotype was recorded a few times. This rearrangement joins TRBV2 to TRBJ2-2; tentatively, D is TRBD2 (6 bases). V lost 4 bases to trimming and J lost 1 base, with 10 bases between them. CDR1 and CDR2 from the germline V gene are SNHLY and FYNNEI. The CDR3 is 15 residues long. CDR3 DNA sequence: TGTGCCAGCAGTGTAGCGGTACTGAACACCGGGGAGCTGTTTTTT. As protein: CASSVAVLNTGELFF.

The chain combines TRBV5-6 with TRBJ2-7; D gene ambiguous. The CDR3 runs 12 residues. In germline, CDR1 is SGHDT, CDR2 YYEEEE. Trimming stripped 2 bases from V and 1 base from J, with 4 bases between. The CDR3 DNA is TGTGCCAGCAGCTTCCTATCCTACGAGCAGTACGTC. It specifies CASSFLSYEQYV.

The rearrangement joins TRBV7-2 to TRBJ2-2, with D possibly being TRBD1 (6 bases). Germline V gives CDR1 SGHTA, CDR2 FQGNSA. The CDR3 length is 15 residues. The V and J ends lost 4 bases and 0 bases respectively, with 9 bases between them. CDR3 sequence: CASSSDRSNTGELFF. In DNA form, the CDR3 reads TGTGCCAGCAGCTCCGACAGGTCGAACACCGGGGAGCTGTTTTTT.

This clonotype was found a few times. The chain carries TRBV24-1 and TRBJ1-1, with D possibly matching TRBD1 (5 bases). Germline V CDR1 and CDR2: KGHDR, SFDVKD. This CDR3 has 12 residues. Trimming took 4 bases from V and 5 from J, leaving 7 bases between them. This chain's CDR3 is CATSEGATEAFF. The CDR3 DNA reads as TGTGCCACCAGTGAAGGGGCGACTGAAGCTTTCTTT.

The sample holds many counts of this clonotype. The rearrangement uses TRBV4-1 and TRBJ1-4; the D gene is possibly TRBD1 (5 bases). The CDR3 covers 14 residues. The germline gives CDR1 MGHRA, CDR2 YSYEKL. V lost 4 bases and J 5 bases, leaving 11 bases between the germline ends. CDR3 protein: CASSPRQLNEKLFF. In DNA, the CDR3 is TGCGCCAGCAGCCCAAGACAGTTGAATGAAAAACTGTTTTTT.

This clonotype came up many times. The gene calls are TRBV6-1 and TRBJ2-4; 7 positions match TRBD1. V shed 8 bases and J 0 bases; nucleotides not matched to a gene: 7. This CDR3 contains 15 residues. CDR1 and CDR2 (germline): MNHNS, SASEGT. The DNA of the CDR3 is TGTGCCAGCGGACAGGACGGACTAGCCAAAAACATTCAGTACTTC. This translates into CASGQDGLAKNIQYF.

This clonotype was detected a few times. V gene TRBV12-3 or TRBV12-4 combines with J gene TRBJ2-1; 10 bases match TRBD1. Losses at the gene ends were 5 bases for V and 4 bases for J; bases not matched to a gene: 8. The CDR3 consists of 16 residues. CDR3 sequence reads: CASSPRQGAGYNEQFF. The CDR3 DNA is TGTGCCAGCAGTCCCCGACAGGGGGCGGGGTACAATGAGCAGTTCTTC.

This clonotype has ten or more counts. The chain recombines TRBV4-1 with TRBJ2-5; 9 bases fit TRBD2. CDR1 is MGHRA, CDR2 YSYEKL, per germline. V was pared by 1 base and J by 5 bases, with 5 bases of the junction left unmatched. The CDR3 contains 15 residues. This CDR3 is CASSQVAGARETQYF. The CDR3 region has the DNA TGCGCCAGCAGCCAAGTAGCGGGAGCACGGGAGACCCAGTACTTC.

The chain has TRBV28 and TRBJ2-5; TRBD2 agrees at 7 bases. The CDR3 runs to 15 residues. Trimming at V came to 7 bases and at J to 2 bases, leaving 10 bases not matched to a gene. Per germline, CDR1 MDHEN and CDR2 SYDVKM. The CDR3 loop is CASIDSDGRQETQYF. Written as DNA, the CDR3 is TGTGCCAGCATCGACTCAGACGGGAGGCAAGAGACCCAGTACTTC.

This clonotype has a handful of counts. The chain carries TRBV5-1 and TRBJ1-1; D is uncertain. V was cut by 1 base and J by 6 bases, with 13 bases left in between. CDR1 SGHRS and CDR2 YFSETQ come from the germline V gene. The CDR3 length is 14 residues. The CDR3, as DNA: TGCGCCAGCAGCTTGCGATTGGATTATGCTGAAGCTTTCTTT. As protein: CASSLRLDYAEAFF.

This chain joins TRBV14 and TRBJ2-2, with 7 bases that match TRBD2. The germline V gene has CDR1 SGHDN and CDR2 FVKESK. After removal of 4 bases from V and 1 base from J, the junction contained 3 bases not matched to a gene. The CDR3 loop spans 15 amino acids. The CDR3 protein is CASSRLALNTGELFF. CDR3 bases: TGTGCCAGCAGCCGACTAGCCCTGAACACCGGGGAGCTGTTTTTT.

The CDR3 loop reads CAWKASGSSAQYF. The CDR3, as DNA: TGTGCCTGGAAGGCTAGCGGGAGTAGCGCGCAGTATTTT. The chain has TRBV30 and TRBJ2-3; 10 nucleotides line up with TRBD2. From germline, CDR1 is GTSNPN and CDR2 SVGIG (reference sequence). The CDR3 spans 13 residues. V was clipped by 4 bases and J by 10 bases; unmatched bases: 8.

V gene TRBV7-2 combines with J gene TRBJ2-5; the D is unclear. From germline, CDR1 is SGHTA and CDR2 FQGNSA. The CDR3 is 14 residues long. The V and J ends lost 5 bases and 1 base respectively, with 11 bases between them. CDR3 sequence: CASSLGWVQETQYF. CDR3 nucleotides: TGTGCCAGCAGCCTAGGTTGGGTCCAAGAGACCCAGTACTTC.